These T cell receptor beta chains were read from a single sample in a study of cytomegalovirus exposure and HLA in healthy donors. Using immunoSEQ multiplex PCR, the repertoire was profiled, and TCRdb retains in-frame clones only, with some absent. The repertoire holds approximately 92,000 clones, with around 74% as singletons. Sequencing used PBMCs. These receptors were obtained from a man between 50 and 59 years old in good health and CMV-seropositive. Each CDR3 is given with its conserved first and last residue. The order of the fields is CDR3 length, D gene, V gene, J gene, clone size, CDR3 DNA, CDR3 protein. D genes are given only for firm matches. Only some rows state a clone size, as once, few, many or a class for expanded clones.

length: 13; D: .; V: TRBV6-4; J: TRBJ1-1; size: .; DNA: TGTGCCAGCAGTGACTCCACAGGACCTGAAGCTTTCTTT; CDR3: CASSDSTGPEAFF
length: 13; D: TRBD1; V: TRBV27; J: TRBJ2-1; size: .; DNA: TGTGCCAGCAGTTGGAACAGGGGCAATGAGCAGTTCTTC; CDR3: CASSWNRGNEQFF
length: 15; D: .; V: TRBV30; J: TRBJ1-6; size: .; DNA: TGTGCCTGGAGTCTAACGAGCTCCTATAATTCACCCCTCCACTTT; CDR3: CAWSLTSSYNSPLHF
length: 15; D: TRBD2; V: TRBV9; J: TRBJ2-2; size: .; DNA: TGTGCCAGCAGCGTCGGCGGGGGGAACACCGGGGAGCTGTTTTTT; CDR3: CASSVGGGNTGELFF
length: 14; D: .; V: TRBV6-5; J: TRBJ2-1; size: few; DNA: TGTGCCAGCAAGCGAGAGGTTTCCTACAATGAGCAGTTCTTC; CDR3: CASKREVSYNEQFF
length: 14; D: TRBD1; V: TRBV10-3; J: TRBJ1-4; size: .; DNA: TGTGCCATCAATCTTCGGGACAGGGGCCCCAAACTGTTTTTT; CDR3: CAINLRDRGPKLFF
length: 14; D: .; V: TRBV7-2; J: TRBJ2-1; size: .; DNA: TGTGCCAGCAGCGGACCTGGGGGGTACAATGAGCAGTTCTTC; CDR3: CASSGPGGYNEQFF
length: 15; D: TRBD1; V: TRBV5-5; J: TRBJ2-7; size: few; DNA: TGTGCCAGCAGCCCCGACCGGGACAGCGGCTACGAGCAGTACTTC; CDR3: CASSPDRDSGYEQYF
length: 13; D: .; V: TRBV7-9; J: TRBJ1-1; size: .; DNA: TGTGCCAGCAGCCTAAGCCCGGGGACTGAAGCTTTCTTT; CDR3: CASSLSPGTEAFF
length: 14; D: .; V: TRBV7-8; J: TRBJ2-7; size: .; DNA: TGTGCCAGCAGCAAACGGACTACCCCTAACGAGCAGTACTTC; CDR3: CASSKRTTPNEQYF
length: 14; D: .; V: TRBV27; J: TRBJ1-1; size: .; DNA: TGTGCCAGCAGTTCCCCCGGGGGTGGCACTGAAGCTTTCTTT; CDR3: CASSSPGGGTEAFF
length: 14; D: .; V: TRBV7-9; J: TRBJ2-5; size: .; DNA: TGTGCCAGCAGCCCAGGGACTCAACAAGAGACCCAGTACTTC; CDR3: CASSPGTQQETQYF
length: 14; D: TRBD2; V: TRBV18; J: TRBJ2-3; size: .; DNA: TGTGCCAGCTCACCACCTGCGGGGGACGATACGCAGTATTTT; CDR3: CASSPPAGDDTQYF
length: 13; D: .; V: TRBV9; J: TRBJ2-7; size: .; DNA: TGTGCCAGCAGCGTAGTGCCAGACTACGAGCAGTACTTC; CDR3: CASSVVPDYEQYF
length: 14; D: .; V: TRBV7-9; J: TRBJ2-7; size: .; DNA: TGTTCCAGCAGCTTAGACTGGGGCACCTACGAGCAGTACTTC; CDR3: CSSSLDWGTYEQYF
length: 13; D: .; V: TRBV5-5; J: TRBJ1-1; size: .; DNA: TGTGCCAGCAGCTCCACAGTGAACACTGAGGCTTTCTTT; CDR3: CASSSTVNTEAFF
length: 18; D: TRBD2; V: TRBV5-4; J: TRBJ2-3; size: .; DNA: TGTGCCAGCAGCTCTAGATTAGCGGGGGGGGACAGCACAGATACGCAGTATTTT; CDR3: CASSSRLAGGDSTDTQYF
length: 14; D: TRBD1; V: TRBV19; J: TRBJ2-7; size: .; DNA: TGTGCCAGTAGTCACCGGGACAGGGGTTACGAGCAGTACTTC; CDR3: CASSHRDRGYEQYF
length: 13; D: .; V: TRBV27; J: TRBJ1-1; size: few; DNA: TGTGCCAGCAGTTTTTCGGGGGGATCTGAAGCTTTCTTT; CDR3: CASSFSGGSEAFF
length: 19; D: TRBD2; V: TRBV19; J: TRBJ2-6; size: .; DNA: TGTGCCAGTAGTCCCTTCGACAGGCGGGGGGGCTCTGGGGCCAACGTCCTGACTTTC; CDR3: CASSPFDRRGGSGANVLTF
length: 13; D: .; V: TRBV29-1; J: TRBJ1-3; size: .; DNA: TGCAGCGCCGGACGGGACACTGGAAACACCATATATTTT; CDR3: CSAGRDTGNTIYF
length: 15; D: TRBD1; V: TRBV11-2; J: TRBJ2-7; size: few; DNA: TGTGCCAGCAGCGCCAAAGGACAGGGGAACTACGAGCAGTACTTC; CDR3: CASSAKGQGNYEQYF
length: 15; D: TRBD1; V: TRBV7-9; J: TRBJ2-3; size: .; DNA: TGTGCCAGGGAGATGACAGGGAATGGCCCAGATACGCAGTATTTT; CDR3: CAREMTGNGPDTQYF
length: 15; D: .; V: TRBV30; J: TRBJ1-5; size: .; DNA: TGTGCCTGGAGTGGGCAGAATCCTAGCAATCAGCCCCAGAATTTT; CDR3: CAWSGQNPSNQPQNF
length: 10; D: .; V: TRBV7-9; J: TRBJ1-1; size: once; DNA: TGTGCCAGCAGCTCCAATGAAGCTTTCTTT; CDR3: CASSSNEAFF
length: 14; D: .; V: TRBV30; J: TRBJ1-2; size: few; DNA: TGTGCCTGGCTGGGCCGGACAGCTAACTATGGCTACACCTTC; CDR3: CAWLGRTANYGYTF
length: 14; D: .; V: TRBV11-3; J: TRBJ2-7; size: .; DNA: TGTGCCAGCAGCGGCCGGGACAAAAACGACGAGCAGTATTTC; CDR3: CASSGRDKNDEQYF
length: 14; D: TRBD1; V: TRBV18; J: TRBJ1-2; size: .; DNA: TGTGCCAGCTCACCGCCGGGACAGGGCTATGGCTACACCTTC; CDR3: CASSPPGQGYGYTF
length: 13; D: TRBD2; V: TRBV10-3; J: TRBJ2-1; size: .; DNA: TGTGCCATCAGACTAGCGGGGGAGGTTGAGCAGTTCTTC; CDR3: CAIRLAGEVEQFF
length: 13; D: TRBD1; V: TRBV7-2; J: TRBJ2-5; size: .; DNA: TGTGCCAGCAGACAGGGGGCGGGAGAGACCCAGTACTTC; CDR3: CASRQGAGETQYF
length: 16; D: TRBD2; V: TRBV7-3; J: TRBJ2-3; size: .; DNA: TGTGCCAGCAGCTCGATAGCGGGGGGGGCCACAGATACGCAGTATTTT; CDR3: CASSSIAGGATDTQYF
length: 17; D: .; V: TRBV10-3; J: TRBJ1-1; size: .; DNA: TGTGCCATCAGTGAGTCGACCGGGGGGCAGACGAACACTGAAGCTTTCTTT; CDR3: CAISESTGGQTNTEAFF
length: 14; D: .; V: TRBV5-1; J: TRBJ1-4; size: few; DNA: TGCGCCAGCAGCTTGGGACAGGAAACTGAAAAACTGTTTTTT; CDR3: CASSLGQETEKLFF
length: 13; D: .; V: TRBV30; J: TRBJ1-5; size: .; DNA: TGTGCCTGGAGTACTGATAGCAATCAGCCCCAGCATTTT; CDR3: CAWSTDSNQPQHF
length: 13; D: .; V: TRBV6-5; J: TRBJ2-3; size: .; DNA: TGTGCCAGCGGAGGGACGAGCACAGATACGCAGTATTTT; CDR3: CASGGTSTDTQYF
length: 14; D: TRBD2; V: TRBV7-3; J: TRBJ2-5; size: .; DNA: TGTGCCAGCAGCTTAACCGGGGGGCAAGAGACCCAGTACTTC; CDR3: CASSLTGGQETQYF
length: 13; D: .; V: TRBV18; J: TRBJ2-2; size: .; DNA: TGTGCCAGCTGCCGGGAGCGAGGCGGGGAGCTGTTTTTT; CDR3: CASCRERGGELFF
length: 12; D: .; V: TRBV25-1; J: TRBJ1-5; size: .; DNA: TGTGCCAGCAGTGAACGGGGTCAGCCCCAGCATTTT; CDR3: CASSERGQPQHF
length: 14; D: TRBD1; V: TRBV9; J: TRBJ1-4; size: .; DNA: TGTGCCAGCAGCGGCAGGGGGCAAGGTGAAAAACTGTTTTTT; CDR3: CASSGRGQGEKLFF
length: 15; D: TRBD2; V: TRBV7-2; J: TRBJ2-1; size: .; DNA: TGTGCCAGCAGCTTTTCTAGCGGGAGCGACAATGAGCAGTTCTTC; CDR3: CASSFSSGSDNEQFF
length: 17; D: TRBD1; V: TRBV13; J: TRBJ1-6; size: .; DNA: TGTGCCAGCAGCTTAGGTAGGGGGCGGGCCTATAATTCACCCCTCCACTTT; CDR3: CASSLGRGRAYNSPLHF
length: 14; D: TRBD1; V: TRBV19; J: TRBJ1-5; size: once; DNA: TGTGCCAGTATGAGGACAGGGGGCGTTCAGCCCCAGCATTTT; CDR3: CASMRTGGVQPQHF
length: 15; D: TRBD1; V: TRBV9; J: TRBJ2-7; size: once; DNA: TGTGCCAGCAGCGTAGCCGGACAGGGGCAGTACGAGCAGTACTTC; CDR3: CASSVAGQGQYEQYF